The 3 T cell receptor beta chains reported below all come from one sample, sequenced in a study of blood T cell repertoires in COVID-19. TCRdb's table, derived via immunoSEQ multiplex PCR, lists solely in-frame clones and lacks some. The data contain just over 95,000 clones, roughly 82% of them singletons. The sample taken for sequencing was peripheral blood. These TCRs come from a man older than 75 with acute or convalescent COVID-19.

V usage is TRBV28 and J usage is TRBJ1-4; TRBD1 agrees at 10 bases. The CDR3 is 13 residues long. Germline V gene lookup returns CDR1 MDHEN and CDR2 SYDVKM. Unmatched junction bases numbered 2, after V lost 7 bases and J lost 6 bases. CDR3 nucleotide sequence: TGTGCCAGCAAGACAGGGGGCGATGAAAAACTGTTTTTT. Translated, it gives CASKTGGDEKLFF.

CDR3 DNA sequence: TGTGCCACCAGCGATAGCGGGAGAGGTAGAGGGGAGCTGTTTTTT. Amino acids: CATSDSGRGRGELFF. The chain joins TRBV15 to TRBJ2-2, with 9 nucleotides matching TRBD2. V lost 5 bases, J lost 8 bases, and 9 bases stayed unmatched. The CDR3 length is 15 residues. Germline values: CDR1 LNHNV, CDR2 YYDKDF (reference sequence).

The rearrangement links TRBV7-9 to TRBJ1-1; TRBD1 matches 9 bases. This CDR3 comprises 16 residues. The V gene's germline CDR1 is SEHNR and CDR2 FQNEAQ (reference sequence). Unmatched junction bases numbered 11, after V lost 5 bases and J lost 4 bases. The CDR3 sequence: CASSPPGQGMGTEAFF. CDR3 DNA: TGTGCCAGCAGCCCCCCGGGACAGGGTATGGGCACTGAAGCTTTCTTT.